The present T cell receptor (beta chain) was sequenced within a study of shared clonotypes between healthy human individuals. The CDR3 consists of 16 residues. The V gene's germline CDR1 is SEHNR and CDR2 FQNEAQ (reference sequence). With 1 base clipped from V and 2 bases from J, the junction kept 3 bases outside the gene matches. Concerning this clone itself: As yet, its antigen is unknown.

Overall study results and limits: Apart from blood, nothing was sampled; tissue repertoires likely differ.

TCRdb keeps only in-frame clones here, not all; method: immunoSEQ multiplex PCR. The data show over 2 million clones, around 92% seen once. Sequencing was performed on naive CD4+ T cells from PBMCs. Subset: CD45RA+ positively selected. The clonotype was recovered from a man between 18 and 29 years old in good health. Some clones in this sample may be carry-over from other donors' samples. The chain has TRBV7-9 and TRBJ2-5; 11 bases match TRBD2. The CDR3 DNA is TGTGCCAGCAGCTTAGGTACTAGCGGGAGTCAAGAGACCCAGTACTTC. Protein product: CASSLGTSGSQETQYF.